One and the same sample provided the 30 T cell receptor beta chains below, sequenced in a study of OX40 agonist ivuxolimab in advanced cancers. The data were produced by immunoSEQ multiplex PCR, yet TCRdb's version contains in-frame clones alone and is incomplete. The table records more than 40,000 clones, around 77% of them present only once. Sequencing used CD4+ or CD8+ T cells sorted from blood, obtained in a trial of the OX40 agonist ivuxolimab. The receptors were sampled from an adult with an advanced solid tumor such as melanoma, head and neck, liver or kidney cancer.

The chain joins TRBV7-3 to TRBJ1-2; D possibly corresponds to TRBD1 (6 bases). Trimming took 2 bases from V and 8 from J, leaving 24 bases between them. Germline V CDR1 and CDR2: SGHTA, FQGTGA. This CDR3 has 17 amino acids. The CDR3 is CASSLGFPPDRREGYTF. In DNA form, the CDR3 reads TGTGCCAGCAGCTTAGGGTTCCCCCCAGACAGGCGCGAGGGCTACACCTTC.

The V gene is TRBV6-6, the J gene TRBJ2-7; the D gene is possibly TRBD2 (6 bases). Germline CDR1 is MNHNY and CDR2 is SVGAGI (reference sequence). This CDR3 is 15 amino acids long. V was pared by 0 bases and J by 1 base, with 10 bases between. CDR3 sequence: CASSYSGGVSYEQYF. The DNA of the CDR3 is TGTGCCAGCAGTTACTCAGGAGGGGTTTCCTACGAGCAGTACTTC.

V gene TRBV11-2 combines with J gene TRBJ2-7; a weak D match, TRBD2 (6 bases). The CDR3 is made up of 14 amino acids. The germline V gene has CDR1 SGHAT and CDR2 FQNNGV. The V gene lost 1 base and the J gene lost 3 bases, with 10 bases spanning the gap. This chain's CDR3 is CASSLVGTYYEQYF. CDR3 DNA: TGTGCCAGCAGCTTAGTAGGGACTTACTACGAGCAGTACTTC.

The chain employs TRBV28 and TRBJ2-7; D is perhaps TRBD1 (5 bases). Germline lookup yields CDR1 MDHEN and CDR2 SYDVKM. The length of the CDR3 is 16 residues. Deletions cut 4 bases from V and 3 bases from J, with 19 bases between. The CDR3 DNA reads as TGTGCCAGCAGTTCCTTAGGGGTAGGGATCGGCTACGAGCAGTACTTC. Residues: CASSSLGVGIGYEQYF.

The rearrangement uses TRBV7-3 and TRBJ2-3; D possibly corresponds to TRBD2 (6 bases). CDR3 length: 15 amino acids. V gave up 2 bases and J gave up 4 bases, with 13 bases separating them. The V gene's germline CDR1 is SGHTA and CDR2 FQGTGA. DNA for the CDR3: TGTGCCAGCAGCTTACCGACTAGTGGCGCAGATACGCAGTATTTT. Its protein product is CASSLPTSGADTQYF.

The chain couples TRBV6-1 to TRBJ2-7, with D possibly being TRBD1 (6 bases). Trimming removed 6 bases from V and 4 bases from J, with 16 bases in between. Germline CDR1 reads MNHNS; CDR2 reads SASEGT. CDR3 length: 14 residues. The CDR3: CASRGDTTSYEQYF. The CDR3 DNA reads TGTGCCAGCAGGGGGGACACGACATCTTACGAGCAGTACTTC.

This clone came up a few times. The chain combines TRBV30 with TRBJ2-3; D may be TRBD1 (5 bases). CDR3 length: 16 amino acids. Germline CDR1 and CDR2: GTSNPN and SVGIG (reference sequence). Trimming took 0 bases from V and 2 from J, leaving 15 bases between them. CDR3 in amino acids: CAWSVPRGIPTDTQYF. The DNA of the CDR3 is TGTGCCTGGAGTGTACCTAGGGGCATACCCACAGATACGCAGTATTTT.

CDR3 in amino acids: CASSPGSMNTGELFF. CDR3 in DNA: TGTGCCAGCAGCCCCGGGTCGATGAACACCGGGGAGCTGTTTTTT. The chain couples TRBV2 to TRBJ2-2; D is unclear. The V and J ends lost 6 bases and 1 base respectively, with 12 bases between them. The CDR3 contains 15 residues. Germline V gene sequence: CDR1 SNHLY, CDR2 FYNNEI.

V and J are TRBV2 and TRBJ2-5; no clear D. Germline assignment: CDR1 SNHLY and CDR2 FYNNEI. Between the trimmed V and J ends, which lost 4 bases and 4 bases, there was a span of 7 bases. This CDR3 spans 12 amino acids. The CDR3 is CASSGGGETQYF. CDR3 bases: TGTGCCAGCAGTGGGGGTGGAGAGACCCAGTACTTC.

The rearrangement uses TRBV27 and TRBJ1-2; D might be TRBD1 (5 bases). With 4 bases removed from V and 5 bases from J, the gap between germline ends came to 17 bases. This CDR3 contains 15 residues. Germline loops: CDR1 MNHEY, CDR2 SMNVEV (reference sequence). CDR3 sequence reads: CASSSTRTYSYGYTF. The CDR3 DNA follows: TGTGCCAGCAGTTCCACCCGGACATATTCATATGGCTACACCTTC.

The chain employs TRBV29-1 and TRBJ2-1; D uncertain. Germline assignment: CDR1 SQVTM and CDR2 ANQGSEA. The CDR3 extends over 11 amino acids. V was trimmed by 7 bases and J by 6 bases, leaving 10 bases between them. DNA of the CDR3: TGCAGCGCCGCGGCAGGCAATGAGCAGTTCTTC. It translates to CSAAAGNEQFF.

V is TRBV6-5 and J is TRBJ1-1; D is ambiguous. There are 11 residues in the CDR3. Germline V gene lookup returns CDR1 MNHEY and CDR2 SVGAGI. Trimming shortened V by 6 bases and J by 1 base, and 3 bases separated the two germline ends. CDR3 region: CASRRNTEAFF. For the CDR3, the DNA is TGTGCCAGCAGGAGGAACACTGAAGCTTTCTTT.

This chain links TRBV19 with TRBJ1-5; TRBD1 is a possible D gene (5 bases). The CDR3 runs 14 residues. Germline-derived CDR1 and CDR2 are LNHDA and SQIVND (reference sequence). V was pared by 2 bases and J by 1 base, with 6 bases between. In DNA form, the CDR3 reads TGTGCCAGTAGTATACAGGGAAGCAATCAGCCCCAGCATTTT. Amino acid sequence: CASSIQGSNQPQHF.

This clone was seen more than once but under ten times. This chain links TRBV29-1 with TRBJ1-2; 8 positions agree with TRBD1. The CDR3 runs 14 residues. V was clipped by 1 base and J by 4 bases; unmatched bases: 5. The germline V gene encodes CDR1 SQVTM and CDR2 ANQGSEA. This chain's CDR3 is CSVEVPGTGYGYTF. The DNA of the CDR3 is TGCAGCGTTGAAGTTCCCGGGACAGGCTATGGCTACACCTTC.

The genes are TRBV10-1 and TRBJ2-3, with D possibly TRBD1 on 7 matching bases. The CDR3 totals 15 residues. Germline CDR1 WNHNN, CDR2 SYGVQD (reference sequence). V lost 6 bases and J 0 bases, leaving 13 bases between the germline ends. The CDR3 here is CASSRGTDSTDTQYF. CDR3 nucleotides: TGCGCCAGCAGCCGCGGGACAGATAGCACAGATACGCAGTATTTT.

The V gene is TRBV18, the J gene TRBJ2-5; D unclear. Germline assignment: CDR1 KGHSH and CDR2 LQKENI. There are 12 residues in the CDR3. V lost 6 bases and J lost 4, with 9 bases in between. CDR3 in amino acids: CASSADVETQYF. In DNA form, the CDR3 reads TGTGCCAGCTCCGCTGACGTAGAGACCCAGTACTTC.

J is TRBJ1-5 and V is TRBV6-6; weak D call: TRBD1 (5 bases). Trimming removed 6 bases at V and 7 bases at J, with 19 bases between. The CDR3 has 15 residues. Germline V CDR1 and CDR2: MNHNY, SVGAGI (reference sequence). CDR3 nucleotide sequence: TGTGCCAGCAGCCCCCTAAAGGGGACCGTACAGCCCCAGCATTTT. Protein sequence: CASSPLKGTVQPQHF.

A single count supports this clone. The chain's CDR3 is CASSRGLAGISYEQYF. The CDR3 DNA sequence: TGTGCCAGCAGTCGAGGACTAGCGGGTATATCCTACGAGCAGTACTTC. The chain combines TRBV11-2 with TRBJ2-7; 11 bases map to TRBD2. Per germline, CDR1 SGHAT and CDR2 FQNNGV. V shed 6 bases and J 1 base; nucleotides not matched to a gene: 8. The CDR3 has 16 amino acids.

The chain has TRBV6-1 and TRBJ2-2; D possibly corresponds to TRBD1 (6 bases). The germline V gene encodes CDR1 MNHNS and CDR2 SASEGT. The germline V and J ends were trimmed by 2 bases and 2 bases, with 9 bases remaining between them. CDR3 size: 15 residues. CDR3 amino acids: CASSEPGHNTGELFF. The CDR3 region has the DNA TGTGCCAGCAGTGAACCGGGACACAACACCGGGGAGCTGTTTTTT.

V usage is TRBV5-1 and J usage is TRBJ1-4, with TRBD1 identical over 10 bases. The germline V gene encodes CDR1 SGHRS and CDR2 YFSETQ. Germline trimming cut 4 bases from V and 8 bases from J; bases unmatched to any gene: 8. The CDR3 is 15 residues long. Here the CDR3 DNA reads TGCGCCAGCAGCGCTGGGACAGGGGTTAGAGAAAAACTGTTTTTT. This codes for CASSAGTGVREKLFF.

The chain is built from TRBV5-1 and TRBJ1-6; a weak D match, TRBD1 (5 bases). Trimming cost V 3 bases and J 10 bases, with 14 bases left between them. CDR3 size: 14 residues. Germline V gene lookup returns CDR1 SGHRS and CDR2 YFSETQ. The CDR3 here is CASSSGSPGSPLHF. The CDR3 DNA reads as TGCGCCAGCAGCTCAGGGTCTCCGGGATCACCCCTCCACTTT. The full variable domain, completed using reference TRBV5-1 and TRBJ1-6, is KAGVTQTPRYLIKTRGQQVTLSCSPISGHRSVSWYQQTPGQGLQFLFEYFSETQRNKGNFPGRFSGRQFSNSRSEMNVSTLELGDSALYLCASSSGSPGSPLHFGNGTRLTVT.

The rearrangement uses TRBV11-1 and TRBJ2-2; D ambiguous. Germline V CDR1 and CDR2: SGHAT, FQDESV (reference sequence). The CDR3 totals 13 residues. V dropped 5 bases and J dropped 4 bases, with 8 bases sitting between them. The CDR3 spells CASSPGPTGELFF. Written as DNA, the CDR3 is TGTGCCAGCAGCCCCGGACCCACCGGGGAGCTGTTTTTT.

The chain links TRBV2 to TRBJ2-6, with D possibly matching TRBD1 (6 bases). The CDR3 is made up of 17 amino acids. Germline V gene data show CDR1 as SNHLY and CDR2 as FYNNEI. V was clipped by 6 bases and J by 0 bases, with 15 bases between them. The CDR3 loop is CASSNGQRHSGANVLTF. The CDR3 coding sequence is TGTGCCAGCAGCAATGGACAGAGACACTCTGGGGCCAACGTCCTGACTTTC.

CDR3 sequence: CASSSRVLSVGEAFF. In DNA, the CDR3 is TGTGCCAGCAGCAGCAGGGTTCTTTCGGTAGGTGAAGCTTTCTTT. The chain employs TRBV7-2 and TRBJ1-1; TRBD1 might be the D (5 bases). This CDR3 comprises 15 residues. V was pared by 5 bases and J by 7 bases, with 20 bases between. CDR1 is SGHTA, CDR2 FQGNSA, per germline.

The J gene is TRBJ2-4, the V gene TRBV5-4, with TRBD2 identical over 9 bases. Per germline, CDR1 SGHNT and CDR2 YYREEE (reference sequence). This CDR3 region has 14 residues. V gave up 2 bases and J gave up 5 bases; unmatched junction bases: 2. The chain's CDR3 is CASSFRTSENIQYF. CDR3 DNA: TGTGCCAGCAGCTTCCGGACTAGCGAAAACATTCAGTACTTC.

The chain employs TRBV10-1 and TRBJ2-1; 7 nucleotides agree with TRBD2. V shed 4 bases and J 1 base; nucleotides not matched to a gene: 16. Germline lookup yields CDR1 WNHNN and CDR2 SYGVQD (reference sequence). CDR3 length equals 19 residues. In nucleotides, the CDR3 is TGCGCCAGCAGTGCTGCCTCGGGACTACAATCCGGATCCTACAATGAGCAGTTCTTC. Translating it yields CASSAASGLQSGSYNEQFF.

The J gene is TRBJ2-5, the V gene TRBV6-6, with D unclear. Trimming stripped 6 bases from V and 5 bases from J, with 13 bases between. CDR1 is MNHNY and CDR2 is SVGAGI in the germline V gene (reference sequence). This CDR3 contains 13 residues. Here the CDR3 DNA reads TGTGCCAGCAGCCAAGTAGATCGGGAGACCCAGTACTTC. Its protein is CASSQVDRETQYF.

The chain combines TRBV5-1 with TRBJ1-5; possible D gene TRBD1, 6 bases. CDR1 and CDR2 from the germline V gene are SGHRS and YFSETQ. CDR3 size: 13 residues. Deletions cut 5 bases from V and 5 bases from J, with 11 bases between. This CDR3 is CASRGGDDQPQHF. The DNA of the CDR3 is TGCGCCAGCAGAGGGGGAGATGATCAGCCCCAGCATTTT.

The V gene is TRBV4-2, the J gene TRBJ1-1; 9 bases agree with TRBD1. The trim removed 2 bases at V and 3 bases at J, leaving 4 bases unmatched. The length of the CDR3 is 15 residues. Germline loops: CDR1 LGHNA, CDR2 YNFKEQ. Here the CDR3 DNA reads TGTGCCAGCAGCCAACCTACAGGGGGCTACACTGAAGCTTTCTTT. Its translation: CASSQPTGGYTEAFF.

In this sample, this clone turned up once. This chain links TRBV7-2 with TRBJ2-3, with 10 positions matching TRBD2. The CDR3 totals 15 residues. V shed 5 bases and J 5 bases; nucleotides not matched to a gene: 7. Germline-derived CDR1 and CDR2 are SGHTA and FQGNSA. The CDR3 sequence: CASSPPGLARDTQYF. The CDR3 nucleotides read TGTGCCAGCAGCCCCCCGGGACTAGCGAGAGATACGCAGTATTTT.